This TCR beta chain appears in the sequencing data of a study of T cells expressing NK-cell markers. Turning to the study itself: Serological testing identified most of the eight sequenced donors as HCMV-seropositive and one as seronegative.

Overall study findings and caveats: The HCMV specificity of the expanded NKG2C+ T cell clones stayed unresolved. Similarly, these clonotypes led the CD3+CD56-NKG2C+ fraction as well in a handful of donors.

UMIs accompanied the 5'RACE template switching by which TCR beta cDNA was made. No DNA is given; TCRdb re-called the 5' RACE reads and lists each CDR3 protein once. The sample data list roughly 380,000 distinct CDR3 sequences. Worth noting for this clonotype: Its antigen is unidentified.

Material: blood T cells: a sorted CD56 or NKG2C T cell subset, CD4+ or CD8+ T cells, or bulk PBMC T cells (not recorded which). The sequence was obtained from a man aged 18 to 69 in good health.

The CDR3 sequence is CSVDSGGVGDTQYF. The rearrangement uses TRBV29-1 and TRBJ2-3; TCRdb picks TRBD1, but there is no DNA to check that call. Germline V lookup: CDR1 SQVTM, CDR2 ANQGSEA. The CDR3 totals 14 residues.